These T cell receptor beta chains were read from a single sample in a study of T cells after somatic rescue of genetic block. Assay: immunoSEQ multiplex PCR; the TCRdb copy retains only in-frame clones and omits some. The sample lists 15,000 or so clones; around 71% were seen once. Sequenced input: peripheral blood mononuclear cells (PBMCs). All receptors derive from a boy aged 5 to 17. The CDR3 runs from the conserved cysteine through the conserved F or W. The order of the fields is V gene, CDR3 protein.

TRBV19,CASRQGDQPQHF
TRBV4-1,CASSQDEGTGAYEQYF
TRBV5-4,CAIPSWQLDTEAFF
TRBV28,CASIAGTGNHEQYF
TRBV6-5,CASSASATGSYGYTF
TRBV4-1,CASSQEGFLANYGYTF
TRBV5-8,CASSFGSKGHEKLFF
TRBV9,CASKDAGGAGRGYTF
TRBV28,CASSPNPAASYNEQFF
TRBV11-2,CASSLVPNMMPFF
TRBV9,CASSVGVGGYEQYF
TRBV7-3,CASSPHSWTSGSGEQFF
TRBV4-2,CASSLFGTSGNTIYF
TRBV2,CASSAWATYTGELFF
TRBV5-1,CASSAPGSSYEQYF
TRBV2,CASSRFGLANTDTQYF
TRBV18,CASSPAGMGYEQYF
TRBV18,CASSRGQKETQYF
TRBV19,CASSTSGVTYEQYF
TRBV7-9,CASSSPWGYEQYF
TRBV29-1,CSVRQGNQPQHF